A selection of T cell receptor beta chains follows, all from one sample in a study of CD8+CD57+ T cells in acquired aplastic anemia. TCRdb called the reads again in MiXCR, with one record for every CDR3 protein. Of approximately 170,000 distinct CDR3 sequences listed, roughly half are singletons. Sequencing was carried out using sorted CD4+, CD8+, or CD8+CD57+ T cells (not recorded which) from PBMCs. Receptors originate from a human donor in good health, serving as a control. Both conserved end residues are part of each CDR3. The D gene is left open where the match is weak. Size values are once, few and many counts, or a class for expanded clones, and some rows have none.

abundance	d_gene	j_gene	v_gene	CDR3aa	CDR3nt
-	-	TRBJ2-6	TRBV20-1	CSVEIWHFSGANVLTF	TGCAGCGTTGAAATCTGGCACTTCTCTGGGGCCAACGTCCTGACTTTC
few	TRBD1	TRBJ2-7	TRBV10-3	CATSDGTGVSYEQYF	TGTGCCACCTCTGACGGGACAGGGGTCTCCTACGAGCAGTACTTC
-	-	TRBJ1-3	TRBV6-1	CASRGDLSQSSGNTIYF	TGTGCCAGCAGGGGGGACCTATCCCAATCCTCTGGAAACACCATATATTTT
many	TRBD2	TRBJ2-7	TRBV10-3	CAIKSSLAGGTYEQYF	TGTGCCATCAAATCCTCCCTAGCGGGGGGCACCTACGAGCAGTACTTC
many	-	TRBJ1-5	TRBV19	CATVTGVNQPQHF	TGTGCCACTGTTACGGGGGTCAATCAGCCCCAGCATTTT
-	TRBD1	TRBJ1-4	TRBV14	CASSPSWWTGFEKLFF	TGTGCCAGCAGCCCTAGCTGGTGGACAGGGTTTGAAAAACTGTTTTTT
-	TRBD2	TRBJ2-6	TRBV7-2	CASSSGRGRANVLTF	TGTGCCAGCAGCTCCGGGCGGGGGAGAGCTAACGTCCTGACTTTC
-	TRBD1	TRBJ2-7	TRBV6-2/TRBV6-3	CASSPSLWDRVRNEQYF	TGTGCCAGCAGTCCCTCGCTTTGGGACAGGGTAAGGAACGAGCAGTACTTC
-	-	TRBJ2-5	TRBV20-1	CSASGLQETQYF	TGCAGTGCTAGCGGGCTCCAAGAGACCCAGTACTTC
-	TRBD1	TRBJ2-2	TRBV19	CASSRYRTGPGELFF	TGTGCCAGTAGTAGATACAGGACAGGGCCCGGGGAGCTGTTTTTT
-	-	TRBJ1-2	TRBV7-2	CASSSNRGMDGYTF	TGTGCCAGCAGCTCGAACCGGGGGATGGATGGCTACACCTTC
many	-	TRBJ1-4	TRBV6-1	CASSERRGGTNEKLFF	TGTGCCAGCAGTGAACGGCGAGGCGGAACTAATGAAAAACTGTTTTTT
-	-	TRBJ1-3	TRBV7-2	CASSLGGNLGNTIYF	TGTGCCAGCAGCTTAGGAGGGAACTTGGGAAACACCATATATTTT
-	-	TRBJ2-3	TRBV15	CATSRGGAGDTQYF	TGTGCCACCAGCAGGGGGGGGGCTGGAGATACGCAGTATTTT
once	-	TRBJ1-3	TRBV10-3	CAITPGVGNTIYF	TGTGCCATCACCCCCGGGGTCGGAAACACCATATATTTT
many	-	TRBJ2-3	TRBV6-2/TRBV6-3	CASRTVGDTQYF	TGTGCCAGCAGAACCGTTGGGGATACGCAGTATTTT
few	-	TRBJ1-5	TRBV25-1	CASSERNYYQPQHF	TGTGCCAGCAGTGAACGAAACTACTATCAGCCCCAGCATTTT
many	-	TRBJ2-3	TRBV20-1	CSAKGGGSVTDTQYF	TGCAGTGCTAAGGGGGGGGGGTCCGTCACAGATACGCAGTATTTT
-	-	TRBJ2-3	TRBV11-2	CASSLSMGADTQYF	TGTGCCAGCAGCTTATCGATGGGGGCAGATACGCAGTATTTT
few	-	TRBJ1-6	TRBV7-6	CASSLNLNSPLHF	TGTGCCAGCAGCTTAAATCTAAATTCACCCCTCCACTTT
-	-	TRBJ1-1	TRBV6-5	CAGSYSRGTEAFF	TGTGCCGGCAGTTACTCTCGGGGCACTGAAGCTTTCTTT
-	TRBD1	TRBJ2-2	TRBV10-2	CASSEFGTGMTGELFF	TGCGCCAGCAGTGAGTTCGGGACAGGGATGACCGGGGAGCTGTTTTTT